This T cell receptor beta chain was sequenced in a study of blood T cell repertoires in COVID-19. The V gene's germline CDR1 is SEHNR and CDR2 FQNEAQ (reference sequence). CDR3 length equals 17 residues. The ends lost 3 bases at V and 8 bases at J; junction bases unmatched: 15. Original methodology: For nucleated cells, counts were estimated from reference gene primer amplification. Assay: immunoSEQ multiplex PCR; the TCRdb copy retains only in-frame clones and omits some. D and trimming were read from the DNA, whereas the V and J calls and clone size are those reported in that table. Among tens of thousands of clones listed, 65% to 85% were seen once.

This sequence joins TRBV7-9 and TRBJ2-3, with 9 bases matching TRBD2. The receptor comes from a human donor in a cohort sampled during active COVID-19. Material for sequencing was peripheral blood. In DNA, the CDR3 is TGTGCCAGCAGCTTCAGGACTAGCGCGGACCGCCCCGGTACGCAGTATTTT. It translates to CASSFRTSADRPGTQYF.